The rows below give T cell receptor beta chains drawn from one sample of a study of molecular identifiers for immune sequencing clone quantification. TCRdb reanalysed the PCR reads using MiXCR and keeps one entry per CDR3 protein. The table has tens of thousands of distinct CDR3 sequences, about a fifth seen once; the top ten hold under 1.3%. Sequenced sample: naive CD8+ T cells from blood, with Jurkat cell RNA spiked in. The receptors were gathered from a human donor in good health. Some libraries in this study had Jurkat cell RNA spiked in. Both conserved end residues are part of each CDR3. Each record gives: J gene, D gene, CDR3 length, V gene, clone size, CDR3 DNA, CDR3 protein. D genes are given only for firm matches. The size entry is marked missing in some rows and otherwise reads once, few, many or a size class.

TRBJ1-5 | NA | 14 | TRBV2 | NA | TGTGCCAGCAGTGAAGCTGGACGCAATCAGCCCCAGCATTTT | CASSEAGRNQPQHF
TRBJ2-1 | TRBD2 | 17 | TRBV7-6 | many | TGTGCCAGCAGCCGGACTAGCGGGCACAGCTCCTACAATGAGCAGTTCTTC | CASSRTSGHSSYNEQFF
TRBJ2-7 | TRBD2 | 15 | TRBV10-3 | many | TGTGCCATCAGTGAGTCGATAGCGGGAGTAATCGAGCAGTACTTC | CAISESIAGVIEQYF
TRBJ1-3 | TRBD1 | 19 | TRBV3-1 | once | TGTGCCAGCAGCCAAGACGGGGTCGGGACAGGGGCGAACGGAAGCACCATATATTTT | CASSQDGVGTGANGSTIYF
TRBJ1-5 | NA | 15 | TRBV30 | few | TGTGCCTGGAGTGTATGGGGAGGAGGCAATCAGCCCCAGCATTTT | CAWSVWGGGNQPQHF
TRBJ2-7 | TRBD1 | 15 | TRBV4-1 | many | TGCGCCAGCAGCGCCCGCCGGGACAGCGCCTACGAGCAGTACTTC | CASSARRDSAYEQYF
TRBJ2-7 | TRBD2 | 14 | TRBV20-1 | NA | TGCAGTGCTAGAGGAACAAGCGGGGGATACGAGCAGTACTTC | CSARGTSGGYEQYF
TRBJ2-7 | NA | 15 | TRBV28 | many | TGTGCCAGCAGTTTGCTAAGGGGCCTAGAGTACGAGCAGTACTTC | CASSLLRGLEYEQYF
TRBJ1-1 | NA | 14 | TRBV7-9 | many | TGTGCCAGCAGCCTACAGATTCTGAACACTGAAGCTTTCTTT | CASSLQILNTEAFF
TRBJ2-1 | TRBD1 | 12 | TRBV11-2 | NA | TGTGCCAGCAGCGAGACAGGGAATGAGCAGTTCTTC | CASSETGNEQFF
TRBJ2-5 | NA | 15 | TRBV6-1 | few | TGTGCCAGCAGTGTTCCCGCGGGAAACCAAGAGACCCAGTACTTC | CASSVPAGNQETQYF
TRBJ2-2 | NA | 14 | TRBV7-9 | many | TGTGCCAGCAGCCCCTGGGACATCACCGGGGAGCTGTTTTTT | CASSPWDITGELFF
TRBJ2-4 | NA | 22 | TRBV23-1 | medium-sized | TGCGCCAACGGACCCGACTCGACGTTAAAGAGCCGCCTCCATCTAGCCAAAAACATTCAGTACTTC | CANGPDSTLKSRLHLAKNIQYF
TRBJ2-7 | NA | 13 | TRBV15 | many | TGTGCCACCAGCAGGGACACTTACTACGAGCAGTACTTC | CATSRDTYYEQYF
TRBJ2-7 | NA | 13 | TRBV6-5 | many | TGTGCCAGCAGTTACTCTTCAGGGCGAGAGCAGTACTTC | CASSYSSGREQYF
TRBJ1-1 | NA | 16 | TRBV27 | many | TGTGCCAGCAGTTCGGATCCGACGGCTGCTTTCACTGAAGCTTTCTTT | CASSSDPTAAFTEAFF
TRBJ2-3 | NA | 14 | TRBV27 | many | TGTGCCAGCCGGTCAGGGGTTAGCACAGATACGCAGTATTTT | CASRSGVSTDTQYF
TRBJ2-1 | TRBD2 | 16 | TRBV28 | many | TGTGCCAGCAGTCGACTAGCGGGAGGGTCGGGCAATGAGCAGTTCTTC | CASSRLAGGSGNEQFF
TRBJ1-1 | TRBD1 | 12 | TRBV25-1 | many | TGTGCCAGCAGTTACCCACAGGGGTCAGCTTTCTTT | CASSYPQGSAFF
TRBJ2-7 | TRBD2 | 17 | TRBV6-5 | many | TGTGCCAGCAGTTACGGGGGGGCTAGCGGGAGCCCCTACGAGCAGTACTTC | CASSYGGASGSPYEQYF
TRBJ1-1 | NA | 15 | TRBV4-2 | many | TGTGCCAGCACGCCCACAAGAGGCCTGAACACTGAAGCTTTCTTT | CASTPTRGLNTEAFF
TRBJ2-7 | TRBD2 | 13 | TRBV6-5 | many | TGTGCCAGCAGTTATGGTAGCGGGGGCCCTACGAACTTC | CASSYGSGGPTNF
TRBJ2-3 | NA | 14 | TRBV5-5 | medium-sized | TGTGCCAGCAGCTTGCTTGGGGGCACAGATACGCAGTATTTT | CASSLLGGTDTQYF
TRBJ1-1 | TRBD1 | 14 | TRBV13 | many | TGTGCCAGCAGCATCACAGGGGAGCCCTTGGTGGCTTTCTTT | CASSITGEPLVAFF
TRBJ1-4 | TRBD1 | 14 | TRBV4-1 | many | TGCGCCAGCAGCCAAGGTACAGGGGAGGAAAAACTGTTTTTT | CASSQGTGEEKLFF
TRBJ2-7 | NA | 15 | TRBV20-1 | few | TGCAGTGCTCAACCGGGAGCCTTGGGAGTCTACGAGCAGTACTTC | CSAQPGALGVYEQYF
TRBJ2-7 | TRBD1 | 15 | TRBV27 | NA | TGTGCCAGCAGTTTTGGGACAGGCCCTTTTCACGAGCAGTACTTC | CASSFGTGPFHEQYF
TRBJ1-1 | NA | 15 | TRBV7-9 | medium-sized | TGTGCCAGCAGCTTGCTGACGGGGGGTAGCGCTGAAGCTTTCTTT | CASSLLTGGSAEAFF
TRBJ1-1 | TRBD1 | 15 | TRBV27 | many | TGTGCCAGCAACCCGTGGGGGACAGGGGAAGGTGAAGCTTTCTTT | CASNPWGTGEGEAFF
TRBJ2-3 | NA | 14 | TRBV9 | many | TGTGCCAGCAGCGTAGTGTCTGACACAGATACGCAGTATTTT | CASSVVSDTDTQYF
TRBJ2-7 | NA | 11 | TRBV7-9 | many | TGTGCCAGCACCTTTGGGGACGAGCAGTACTTC | CASTFGDEQYF
TRBJ2-2 | NA | 14 | TRBV5-4 | many | TGTGCCAGCAGCTTGGTGGCAGGGACCGGGGAGCTGTTTTTT | CASSLVAGTGELFF
TRBJ2-5 | TRBD1 | 14 | TRBV30 | many | TGTGCCTGGAGTGGATGGGACAGCCAAGAGACCCAGTACTTC | CAWSGWDSQETQYF
TRBJ2-7 | NA | 15 | TRBV6-5 | many | TGTGCCAGCAGTTACTCGGGGTTGATTGGGGACGAGCAGTACTTC | CASSYSGLIGDEQYF
TRBJ2-3 | NA | 16 | TRBV11-2 | many | TGTGCCAGCAGCTTAGGGGGGGGCGCCTGGACAGATACGCAGTATTTT | CASSLGGGAWTDTQYF
TRBJ2-5 | TRBD1 | 14 | TRBV10-2 | many | TGCGCCAGCAGTGAACAGGGGAAACAAGAGACCCAGTACTTC | CASSEQGKQETQYF
TRBJ2-3 | NA | 19 | TRBV11-2 | many | TGTGCCAGCAGCCCCCATCCTGAACTAGCGCAGGGGGGCACAGATACGCAGTATTTT | CASSPHPELAQGGTDTQYF
TRBJ2-6 | NA | 19 | TRBV7-9 | many | TGTGCCAGCAGCCGTCCCCTATGGGGGGACAACTCTGGGGCCAACGTCCTGACTTTC | CASSRPLWGDNSGANVLTF
TRBJ2-7 | TRBD2 | 15 | TRBV5-1 | many | TGCGCCAGCAGCCTCCTGGGCGGGGGGGAGTACGAGCAGTACTTC | CASSLLGGGEYEQYF
TRBJ1-1 | NA | 14 | TRBV12-3/TRBV12-4 | many | TGTGCCAGCAGTTTACTAGAGTGGAACACTGAAGCTTTCTTT | CASSLLEWNTEAFF
TRBJ2-5 | NA | 15 | TRBV3-1 | many | TGTGCCAGCAGCCAAGTAGGGGCCCCAGGGGAGACCCAGTACTTC | CASSQVGAPGETQYF
TRBJ2-7 | TRBD2 | 13 | TRBV27 | many | TGTGCCAGCAGTTTATTGGGAGGGTCCGAGCAGTACTTC | CASSLLGGSEQYF
TRBJ2-3 | TRBD2 | 17 | TRBV20-1 | many | TGCAGTGCTACGGCGCGGGGGGCGAGCACTAGCACAGATACGCAGTATTTT | CSATARGASTSTDTQYF
TRBJ2-7 | NA | 15 | TRBV7-9 | NA | TGTGCCAGCAGCGCTGGGGGGGGCCCCGCATACGAGCAGTACTTC | CASSAGGGPAYEQYF
TRBJ2-2 | NA | 12 | TRBV27 | NA | TGTGCCAGCAGTTTACCCGCCGGGGAGCTGTTTTTT | CASSLPAGELFF
TRBJ2-5 | NA | 14 | TRBV9 | many | TGTGCCAGCAGCGTAGACGGAACCCAAGAGACCCAGTACTTC | CASSVDGTQETQYF
TRBJ2-7 | NA | 16 | TRBV6-2/TRBV6-3 | few | TGTGCCAGCAGTTACTCGGAGCGTGGGGGCCCCTACGAGCAGTACTTC | CASSYSERGGPYEQYF
TRBJ1-5 | NA | 15 | TRBV20-1 | many | TGCAGTGCTAGAGACATCGGGGTTTACAATCAGCCCCAGCATTTT | CSARDIGVYNQPQHF